This is a list of T cell receptor beta chains from one sample in a study of early T cells in non-severe SARS-CoV-2 infection. In TCRdb, the 5' RACE reads were re-called with MiXCR into one record per CDR3 protein. The table includes under 60,000 distinct CDR3 sequences, less than 11% detected once. Specimen: whole blood. The receptors originated from an adult who was a healthcare worker with PCR-confirmed SARS-CoV-2 infection or an uninfected control (not recorded which). The CDR3 runs from the conserved cysteine through the conserved F or W. A D gene is named only where the DNA matches it firmly. Some rows have no size entry. The others give once, few or many, or a class for an expanded clone.

>TRBD1|many|TRBJ1-1|TRBV18
TGTGCCAGCTCTCCGACAGGGATGAACACTGAAGCTTTCTTT
CASSPTGMNTEAFF
>TRBD1|-|TRBJ2-1|TRBV5-1
TGCGCCAGCAGCCTCCGGGACAGGGGCGCGGGTGAGCAGTTCTTC
CASSLRDRGAGEQFF
>TRBD2|-|TRBJ2-5|TRBV29-1
TGCAGCGTTGCGGGGGGACTAGCGCGGCAAGAGACCCAGTACTTC
CSVAGGLARQETQYF
>TRBD2|medium-sized|TRBJ2-1|TRBV18
TGTGCCAGCTCACCACCAACTTGGACTAGCGGGACCCAAGACAATGAGCAGTTCTTC
CASSPPTWTSGTQDNEQFF
>TRBD2|-|TRBJ2-2|TRBV2
TGTGCCAGCAGTGGAGGTGCTAGCGGGACGAACACCGGGGAGCTGTTTTTT
CASSGGASGTNTGELFF
>TRBD2|few|TRBJ2-1|TRBV30
TGTGCCTGGGGGACTAGCGGGAGTTCCTACAATGAGCAGTTCTTC
CAWGTSGSSYNEQFF
>-|few|TRBJ1-1|TRBV7-9
TGTGCCAGCAGCTTAGGCGGGGGTGCTGAAGCTTTCTTT
CASSLGGGAEAFF
>-|many|TRBJ2-7|TRBV13
TGTGCCAGCAGCACGGGGGAAGGATCCGACGAGCAGTACTTC
CASSTGEGSDEQYF
>-|few|TRBJ2-6|TRBV19
TGTGCCAGTAGTATCGGCAGCTCTGGGGCCAACGTCCTGACTTTC
CASSIGSSGANVLTF
>-|-|TRBJ2-7|TRBV5-1
TGCGCCAGCAGCTTGGGTCGGTCGAGCTACGAGCAGTACTTC
CASSLGRSSYEQYF
>TRBD1|-|TRBJ2-5|TRBV20-1
TGCAGTGCTACCCGGGGACAGGGGGCCCCAGGGGCCCAGTACTTC
CSATRGQGAPGAQYF
>-|many|TRBJ1-5|TRBV6-1
TGTGCCAGCATGAGGGTCGGGCAGCCCCAGCATTTT
CASMRVGQPQHF
>-|-|TRBJ2-7|TRBV20-1
TGCAGTGCTGAGCGAGAACCTTTTAGGGAGCAGTACTTC
CSAEREPFREQYF
>-|few|TRBJ1-2|TRBV19
TGTGCCAGTAGTATTGGTTCGAGCGGTGGCTACACCTTC
CASSIGSSGGYTF
>-|many|TRBJ2-4|TRBV20-1
TGCAGTGCTAGGCCTCCGGGGGGCGGGAGTCCCAACATTCAGTACTTC
CSARPPGGGSPNIQYF
>-|-|TRBJ1-2|TRBV21-1
TGTGCCAGCAGCAAAACAGGGTATGGCTACACCTTC
CASSKTGYGYTF
>-|few|TRBJ1-3|TRBV12-3/TRBV12-4
TGTGCCAGCAGGCGTCTCATCACTGGAAACACCATATATTTT
CASRRLITGNTIYF
>-|-|TRBJ2-2|TRBV5-1
TGCGCCAGCAGCTACTCCCTAGCGAGGAACACCGGGGAGCTGTTTTTT
CASSYSLARNTGELFF
>TRBD2|-|TRBJ2-1|TRBV4-2
TGTGCCAGCAGCCAAGACAATGCGGGGGGGTACAATGAGCAGTTCTTC
CASSQDNAGGYNEQFF
>TRBD2|many|TRBJ2-2|TRBV15
TGTGCCACCAGCTCTACCCTCCCCGGGACTAGCCCCGGGGAGCTGTTTTTT
CATSSTLPGTSPGELFF
>-|-|TRBJ2-1|TRBV7-8
TGTGCCAGCAGCTCCTACGGGTCGGTAATAGAGCACAATGAGCAGTTCTTC
CASSSYGSVIEHNEQFF
>-|many|TRBJ2-2|TRBV18
TGTGCCAGCTCGCCGGGACACCGGAACACCGGGGAGCTGTTTTTT
CASSPGHRNTGELFF
>TRBD1|many|TRBJ1-1|TRBV9
TGTGCCAGCAGCGGGGACAGCGGGGCTTACACTGAAGCTTTCTTT
CASSGDSGAYTEAFF